The T cell receptor beta chain described here comes from a study of T cell repertoires in aging, cancer and after chemotherapy. Whole-study context: The whole study produced a dataset of several million TCR reads. Study-level points and caveats: Rebound thymic output was suggested by rising median generation probability during chemotherapy in each cancer cohort. In cancer patients, declining TCR diversity with age involved lost richness and lost evenness.

As regards this clonotype: Antigen specificity is unknown.

A mixed TRB-A/B primer pool amplified rearranged TRB by multiplex touch-down PCR. MiXCR, applied by TCRdb to the multiplex PCR reads, yields one record per CDR3 protein. This table holds around 16,000 distinct CDR3 sequences, approximately 50% found once. Peripheral blood genomic DNA, not sorted cells or RNA, was the template. The CDR3 has 13 amino acids. The V end was cut by 0 bases, the J end by 4 bases, with 3 bases between. Per germline, CDR1 KGHSH and CDR2 LQKENI. This chain connects TRBV18 to TRBJ2-2; D ambiguous. The TCR originated in a human donor in good health. Source material: blood. The CDR3: CASSPPGTGELFF. Written as DNA, the CDR3 is TGTGCCAGCTCACCACCGGGCACCGGGGAGCTGTTTTTT.